These 20 T cell receptor beta chains were sequenced from one sample in a study of cytomegalovirus exposure and HLA in healthy donors. PCR primers comprised 60 Vbeta and 13 Jbeta primers. The protocol was immunoSEQ multiplex PCR, while the TCRdb copy is restricted to in-frame clones and leaves out a portion. Among approximately 150,000 clones listed, approximately 71% were seen once. The sequencing input was PBMCs. These receptor sequences come from a man younger than 30 in good health and CMV-seropositive.

The chain uses TRBV10-2 and TRBJ2-2; a possible D gene is TRBD2 (5 bases). V was pared by 3 bases and J by 3 bases, with 20 bases between. Per the germline V gene, CDR1 is WSHSY and CDR2 is SAAADI. This CDR3 contains 18 residues. CDR3 DNA: TGCGCCAGCAGTGATTACCTTGCAAGAGGGCCTGACACCGGGGAGCTGTTTTTT. Protein: CASSDYLARGPDTGELFF.

The chain recombines TRBV28 with TRBJ2-7, with 7 bases lining up with TRBD2. Per the germline V gene, CDR1 is MDHEN and CDR2 is SYDVKM. The CDR3 runs 14 residues. V gave up 6 bases and J gave up 1 base; unmatched junction bases: 6. This CDR3 is CASSTIAGSYEQYF. DNA for the CDR3: TGTGCCAGCAGCACGATAGCGGGTTCCTACGAGCAGTACTTC.

J is TRBJ2-7 and V is TRBV10-2; 12 nucleotides match TRBD2. Unmatched junction bases numbered 18, after V lost 6 bases and J lost 12 bases. The CDR3 is 16 amino acids. CDR1 and CDR2 (germline): WSHSY, SAAADI. CDR3 coding DNA: TGCGCCAGCAGCCCAAGGGCTAGCGGGAGGGCAAGCCCAATGTACTTC. This codes for CASSPRASGRASPMYF.

This chain connects TRBV10-3 to TRBJ1-1, with 7 nucleotides matching TRBD1. This CDR3 spans 15 amino acids. CDR1 and CDR2 from the germline V gene are ENHRY and SYGVKD. The ends lost 6 bases at V and 5 bases at J; junction bases unmatched: 12. The CDR3 sequence is CAISDRDSPGTEAFF. The CDR3, as DNA: TGTGCCATCAGCGACCGGGACAGTCCGGGGACTGAAGCTTTCTTT.

The rearrangement joins TRBV19 to TRBJ2-1; TRBD2 aligns across 7 bases. The CDR3 has 14 amino acids. Trimming removed 9 bases from V and 7 bases from J; junction bases left unmatched: 12. Germline V gene lookup returns CDR1 LNHDA and CDR2 SQIVND (reference sequence). CDR3 protein: CASRAVAGTNEQFF. CDR3 DNA sequence: TGTGCCAGCCGGGCGGTAGCGGGCACTAATGAGCAGTTCTTC.

The chain carries TRBV10-1 and TRBJ2-1, with TRBD2 matching over 9 bases. The V segment lost 5 bases and the J segment 8 bases; nucleotides outside the gene matches: 10. Germline V lookup: CDR1 WNHNN, CDR2 SYGVQD (reference sequence). The CDR3 spans 15 residues. CDR3 sequence reads: CASSRDSGRADEQFF. CDR3 sequence (DNA): TGCGCCAGCAGTCGGGATAGCGGGAGAGCAGATGAGCAGTTCTTC.

The J gene is TRBJ1-5, the V gene TRBV18; 7 bases line up with TRBD1. J lost 2 bases, V lost 6 bases, and 10 bases had no gene match. CDR3 size: 16 residues. From germline, CDR1 is KGHSH and CDR2 LQKENI. The CDR3 protein is CASSHASDRGNQPQHF. CDR3 nucleotides: TGTGCCAGCTCCCATGCCTCCGACAGGGGCAATCAGCCCCAGCATTTT.

V usage is TRBV19 and J usage is TRBJ1-2; maybe TRBD1 (5 bases). The CDR3 runs to 15 residues. Germline lookup yields CDR1 LNHDA and CDR2 SQIVND (reference sequence). V gave up 3 bases and J gave up 1 base, with 12 bases separating them. Written as DNA, the CDR3 is TGTGCCAGTAGTATTTGGGGCCGAGGTAACTATGGCTACACCTTC. Its translation: CASSIWGRGNYGYTF.

The CDR3 here is CASSLAHTDTQYF. For the CDR3, the DNA is TGTGCCAGCAGCTTAGCCCACACAGATACGCAGTATTTT. The chain couples TRBV11-2 to TRBJ2-3; D remains unclear. Germline assignment: CDR1 SGHAT and CDR2 FQNNGV. V was cut by 1 base and J by 2 bases, with 4 bases left in between. The CDR3 runs to 13 residues.

The table lists this clone with a few counts. The chain carries TRBV11-1 and TRBJ1-1, with D perhaps TRBD1 (5 bases). The CDR3 runs 15 residues. Trimming took 1 base from V and 0 from J, leaving 9 bases between them. Germline assignment: CDR1 SGHAT and CDR2 FQDESV (reference sequence). The DNA of the CDR3 is TGTGCCAGCAGCTTAGGGGGGGTACTGAACACTGAAGCTTTCTTT. It is translated as CASSLGGVLNTEAFF.

The rearrangement links TRBV2 to TRBJ2-5, with D maybe TRBD2 (5 bases). Deletions cut 2 bases from V and 5 bases from J, with 9 bases between. Germline-derived CDR1 and CDR2 are SNHLY and FYNNEI. This CDR3 comprises 13 residues. The CDR3 region is CASSESGEETQYF. CDR3 nucleotide sequence: TGTGCCAGCAGTGAATCTGGGGAGGAGACCCAGTACTTC.

This chain joins TRBV2 and TRBJ2-1; TRBD2 aligns across 8 bases. The germline V gene encodes CDR1 SNHLY and CDR2 FYNNEI. The J segment lost 6 bases and the V segment lost 7 bases, leaving 11 bases of the junction unmatched. The CDR3 is 15 amino acids. The CDR3 DNA follows: TGTGCCAGCAATTTAGGGGGACTAGGATTCAATGAGCAGTTCTTC. It encodes CASNLGGLGFNEQFF.

The rearrangement uses TRBV7-9 and TRBJ1-1, with a possible D match to TRBD1 (6 bases). The V end was cut by 5 bases, the J end by 6 bases, with 10 bases between. Looked up from germline, CDR1 is SEHNR and CDR2 is FQNEAQ (reference sequence). This CDR3 contains 12 residues. The CDR3 loop reads CASSHAGAEAFF. CDR3 DNA: TGTGCCAGCAGCCACGCAGGGGCTGAAGCTTTCTTT.

This clone was picked up a small number of times. The chain uses TRBV11-3 and TRBJ2-7; TRBD1 agrees at 7 bases. The CDR3 has 14 residues. V shed 4 bases, J shed 3 bases, and the junction held 6 bases outside the gene matches. In germline, CDR1 is SGHNT, CDR2 YENEEA. The CDR3 protein is CASSSKDRSYEQYF. The CDR3 nucleotides are TGTGCCAGCAGCTCCAAGGACAGGAGCTACGAGCAGTACTTC.

This clone was picked up a small number of times. The chain joins TRBV30 to TRBJ1-2; D perhaps matches TRBD1 (5 bases). This CDR3 has 11 residues. The germline CDR1 and CDR2 sequences are GTSNPN and SVGIG (reference sequence). V lost 4 bases, J lost 5 bases, and 8 bases lay in between. CDR3 loop: CAWNGGYGYTF. The CDR3, as DNA: TGTGCCTGGAACGGGGGATATGGCTACACCTTC.

The gene calls are TRBV27 and TRBJ1-6; D gene unclear. The germline V gene has CDR1 MNHEY and CDR2 SMNVEV (reference sequence). This CDR3 is built from 14 residues. Trimming pared 6 bases from V and 14 bases from J, leaving 20 bases between. CDR3 DNA sequence: TGTGCCAGCAGGCAGAAGCCCCAAGGGCGGGCCCTCCACTTT. Translating gives CASRQKPQGRALHF.

The V and J genes are TRBV29-1 and TRBJ1-1; TRBD1 is a possible D gene (6 bases). V dropped 6 bases and J dropped 4 bases, with 21 bases sitting between them. Germline V gene data show CDR1 as SQVTM and CDR2 as ANQGSEA. The CDR3 is made up of 15 amino acids. Here the CDR3 reads CSVSLGGGLTTEAFF. Written as DNA, the CDR3 is TGCAGCGTATCCCTGGGAGGGGGGCTTACCACTGAAGCTTTCTTT.

The chain is built from TRBV2 and TRBJ2-5, with 14 positions matching TRBD2. The last part of the DNA fits TRBJ2-7 better; the J call may be wrong. The length of the CDR3 is 15 residues. Germline V gene lookup returns CDR1 SNHLY and CDR2 FYNNEI. The CDR3 sequence: CASRGLAGVNYEQYF. The CDR3 DNA reads TGTGCCAGCAGGGGACTAGCGGGAGTTAACTACGAGCAGTACTTC.

Remarks on this clone: The sample holds other DNA sequences that translate to the same CDR3. The V gene is TRBV7-2, the J gene TRBJ2-7; TRBD2 matches at 9 bases. In germline, CDR1 is SGHTA, CDR2 FQGNSA. With 6 bases clipped from V and 0 bases from J, the junction kept 0 bases outside the gene matches. The CDR3 totals 13 residues. The CDR3, as DNA: TGTGCCAGCAGGACTAGCGGCTCCTACGAGCAGTACTTC. It codes for CASRTSGSYEQYF.

As concerns this clone: The same CDR3 also results from other DNA sequences found in this sample. The chain links TRBV25-1 to TRBJ2-3; 7 bases match TRBD1. V shed 8 bases and J 0 bases; nucleotides not matched to a gene: 8. The germline gives CDR1 MGHDK, CDR2 SYGVNS. The CDR3 is 15 residues long. CDR3 nucleotide sequence: TGTGCCAGCGCTTCCCCGGGACAGAGCACAGATACGCAGTATTTT. This translates into CASASPGQSTDTQYF. The full variable domain, in which reference TRBV25-1 and TRBJ2-3 provide the parts outside the CDR3, is EADIYQTPRYLVIGTGKKITLECSQTMGHDKMYWYQQDPGMELHLIHYSYGVNSTEKGDLSSESTVSRIRTEHFPLTLESARPSHTSQYLCASASPGQSTDTQYFGPGTRLTVL.